The 27 T cell receptor beta chains in this list originate from one sample, sequenced in a study of T cells after yellow fever vaccination. Using its own MiXCR run on the 5' RACE reads, TCRdb lists one record per CDR3 protein. The profile shows around 530,000 distinct CDR3 sequences, 17% of them singletons. The material was PBMCs, obtained less than 6 days after the first yellow fever vaccination. The receptors shown here come from a man between 18 and 29 years old who received the YFV17D yellow fever vaccine.

This clonotype was detected only a few times. The chain has TRBV7-2 and TRBJ1-2, with D hard to call. This CDR3 spans 13 amino acids. Trimming left V 1 base short and J 4 bases short, with 7 bases between. Per the germline V gene, CDR1 is SGHTA and CDR2 is FQGNSA. For the CDR3, the DNA is TGTGCCAGCAGCTTAGGAGGTCTCTATGGCTACACCTTC. It codes for CASSLGGLYGYTF.

The V and J genes are TRBV4-2 and TRBJ2-1; D uncertain. Trimming cost V 3 bases and J 8 bases, with 14 bases left between them. This CDR3 has 14 residues. CDR1 is LGHNA and CDR2 is YNFKEQ in the germline V gene. DNA of the CDR3: TGTGCCAGCAGCCACCGACTGGTGGGTCATGAGCAGTTCTTC. Protein: CASSHRLVGHEQFF.

As for this clonotype: At one of its ends the junction is not consistent with the germline gene, which may arise from a read error. The chain combines TRBV6-1 with TRBJ2-1; D gene unclear. Germline lookup yields CDR1 MNHNS and CDR2 SASEGT. CDR3 length: 15 residues. This CDR3 reads CASREDWSSYNEQFF. In DNA, the CDR3 is TGTGCCAGCAGGGAAGACTGGAGCTCCTACAATGAGCAGTTCTTC.

This chain links TRBV12-3 or TRBV12-4 with TRBJ1-5; 7 positions match TRBD1. The V and J ends lost 3 bases and 2 bases, in that order; junction bases with no gene match: 4. CDR3 length: 15 amino acids. CDR3 in amino acids: CASSFRGTGNQPQHF. In nucleotides, the CDR3 is TGTGCCAGCAGTTTCCGAGGGACAGGCAATCAGCCCCAGCATTTT.

This clonotype was seen a few times. The chain employs TRBV7-9 and TRBJ1-2; D possibly corresponds to TRBD1 (6 bases). Germline values: CDR1 SEHNR, CDR2 FQNEAQ (reference sequence). V was cut by 1 base and J by 0 bases, with 12 bases left in between. CDR3 length: 16 residues. CDR3 in amino acids: CASSLGSQGPNYGYTF. The CDR3 DNA reads TGTGCCAGCAGCTTAGGAAGCCAGGGGCCTAACTATGGCTACACCTTC.

This clonotype was detected ten times or more. The rearrangement uses TRBV4-3 and TRBJ2-7; possible D gene TRBD2, 6 bases. Germline loops: CDR1 LGHNA, CDR2 YSLEER. The CDR3 length is 13 residues. V was trimmed by 0 bases and J by 4 bases, leaving 7 bases between them. This CDR3 is CASSQDREYEQYF. For the CDR3, the DNA is TGCGCCAGCAGCCAAGATCGGGAGTACGAGCAGTACTTC.

This clonotype has a count of ten or more. The chain combines TRBV7-6 with TRBJ2-3; 12 positions agree with TRBD2. Germline V gene sequence: CDR1 SGHVS, CDR2 FNYEAQ. J lost 0 bases, V lost 7 bases, and 5 bases had no gene match. This CDR3 comprises 16 residues. CDR3 loop: CASTLAGGTSTDTQYF. CDR3 DNA: TGTGCCAGCACCCTAGCGGGGGGGACTAGCACAGATACGCAGTATTTT.

J is TRBJ2-3 and V is TRBV7-9; 9 positions agree with TRBD1. The CDR3 contains 14 residues. Germline V gene data show CDR1 as SEHNR and CDR2 as FQNEAQ (reference sequence). V was pared by 5 bases and J by 4 bases, with 4 bases of the junction left unmatched. CDR3 DNA sequence: TGTGCCAGCAGCCGGGACAGGGCCCCAGATACGCAGTATTTT. It specifies CASSRDRAPDTQYF.

In this sample, this clonotype turned up a few times. The chain combines TRBV28 with TRBJ1-2, with D unresolved. V lost 6 bases and J 4 bases, leaving 15 bases between the germline ends. CDR1 and CDR2 from the germline V gene are MDHEN and SYDVKM. The CDR3 is 14 residues long. CDR3 sequence: CASRGIRAGYGYTF. The CDR3 DNA sequence: TGTGCCAGCAGAGGGATTCGGGCTGGCTATGGCTACACCTTC.

The chain has TRBV28 and TRBJ1-2, with D tentatively TRBD1 (5 bases). CDR1 MDHEN and CDR2 SYDVKM come from the germline V gene. This CDR3 has 14 residues. Trimming stripped 8 bases from V and 0 bases from J, with 13 bases between. Here the CDR3 DNA reads TGTGCCAGCTCCTCGTGGGGGACTAACTATGGCTACACCTTC. It specifies CASSSWGTNYGYTF.

A few counts support this clonotype. The chain uses TRBV12-3 or TRBV12-4 and TRBJ2-3; D unresolved. The CDR3 loop spans 16 amino acids. The V end lost 3 bases, the J end lost 2 bases, and 15 bases lay between the germline ends. This CDR3 is CASSFSGPGATDTQYF. The DNA of the CDR3 is TGTGCCAGCAGTTTTTCGGGCCCAGGAGCCACAGATACGCAGTATTTT.

The sample holds a few counts of this clonotype. V is TRBV5-1 and J is TRBJ2-5; 10 nucleotides agree with TRBD1. CDR3 length equals 16 residues. V lost 4 bases to trimming and J lost 4 bases; unmatched junction nucleotides: 10. Germline V gene sequence: CDR1 SGHRS, CDR2 YFSETQ. This chain's CDR3 is CASSPITGTGVETQYF. The CDR3 region has the DNA TGCGCCAGCAGCCCAATCACCGGGACAGGGGTAGAGACCCAGTACTTC. The full variable domain, completed using reference TRBV5-1 and TRBJ2-5, is KAGVTQTPRYLIKTRGQQVTLSCSPISGHRSVSWYQQTPGQGLQFLFEYFSETQRNKGNFPGRFSGRQFSNSRSEMNVSTLELGDSALYLCASSPITGTGVETQYFGPGTRLLVL.

The chain carries TRBV18 and TRBJ2-2; no firm D call. Germline V gene data show CDR1 as KGHSH and CDR2 as LQKENI. Trimming cost V 8 bases and J 6 bases, with 7 bases left between them. This CDR3 has 11 residues. As DNA, the CDR3 is TGTGCCAGCAGTGACTCCGGGGAGCTGTTTTTT. Its protein is CASSDSGELFF.

The chain has TRBV12-3 or TRBV12-4 and TRBJ1-6; D is possibly TRBD1 (6 bases). The CDR3 extends over 13 amino acids. Trimming removed 6 bases from V and 10 bases from J, with 13 bases in between. The CDR3 DNA is TGTGCCAGCAGCGACAGGTCCCTGTCACCCCTCCACTTT. This encodes CASSDRSLSPLHF.

V usage is TRBV7-2 and J usage is TRBJ2-2; 8 bases match TRBD2. Trimming cost V 2 bases and J 4 bases; bases outside gene matches: 9. This CDR3 has 17 amino acids. Germline V gene sequence: CDR1 SGHTA, CDR2 FQGNSA. Here the CDR3 reads CASSLRFGGVRTGELFF. CDR3 coding DNA: TGTGCCAGCAGCTTACGGTTCGGGGGGGTTCGCACCGGGGAGCTGTTTTTT.

In this sample, this clonotype turned up many times. The chain combines TRBV12-3 or TRBV12-4 with TRBJ2-3, with 9 bases that match TRBD2. The CDR3 runs to 14 residues. J gave up 1 base and V 6 bases, and 2 bases lay outside the gene matches. CDR3 nucleotide sequence: TGTGCCAGCAGACCTAGCGGGGGCACAGATACGCAGTATTTT. Translating it yields CASRPSGGTDTQYF.

The V call is TRBV12-3 or TRBV12-4, the J call TRBJ1-2; D remains unclear. This CDR3 contains 13 residues. V shed 6 bases and J shed 3 bases, with 11 bases lying between them. This CDR3 is CASSARRYYGYTF. The CDR3 nucleotides are TGTGCCAGCAGCGCGCGCAGATACTATGGCTACACCTTC.

The CDR3 nucleotides are TGTGCCAGCAGCGGGGGAGATTTAGTATACGAGCAGTACTTC. Amino acids: CASSGGDLVYEQYF. The genes are TRBV7-6 and TRBJ2-7, with D tentatively TRBD1 or TRBD2 (5 bases each). The CDR3 length is 14 residues. Germline assignment: CDR1 SGHVS and CDR2 FNYEAQ. V lost 5 bases to trimming and J lost 4 bases, with 15 bases between them. The whole variable domain, filled in from reference TRBV7-6 and TRBJ2-7, reads GAGVSQSPRYKVTKRGQDVALRCDPISGHVSLYWYRQALGQGPEFLTYFNYEAQQDKSGLPNDRFSAERPEGSISTLTIQRTEQRDSAMYRCASSGGDLVYEQYFGPGTRLTVT.

This chain uses TRBV7-9 with TRBJ1-1; TRBD1 matches 9 bases. Germline values: CDR1 SEHNR, CDR2 FQNEAQ (reference sequence). V lost 6 bases to trimming and J lost 7 bases; unmatched junction nucleotides: 12. This CDR3 region has 15 residues. The CDR3 sequence: CASSHAGTGINEAFF. The CDR3 DNA follows: TGTGCCAGCAGTCACGCCGGGACAGGGATAAATGAAGCTTTCTTT. The entire variable domain, with the rest obtained from reference TRBV7-9 and TRBJ1-1, is as follows: DTGVSQNPRHKITKRGQNVTFRCDPISEHNRLYWYRQTLGQGPEFLTYFQNEAQLEKSRLLSDRFSAERPKGSFSTLEIQRTEQGDSAMYLCASSHAGTGINEAFFGQGTRLTVV.

The genes are TRBV5-1 and TRBJ1-4; TRBD1 matches at 10 bases. CDR3 size: 15 residues. The germline CDR1 and CDR2 sequences are SGHRS and YFSETQ. After removal of 0 bases from V and 10 bases from J, the junction contained 6 bases not matched to a gene. The DNA of the CDR3 is TGCGCCAGCAGCTTGGATGGGACAGGGGAAGTAAAACTGTTTTTT. It codes for CASSLDGTGEVKLFF.

The V call is TRBV12-3 or TRBV12-4, the J call TRBJ1-6, with unresolved D. Trimming removed 1 base at V and 5 bases at J, with 12 bases between. CDR3 length equals 16 residues. The CDR3 sequence: CASSLGAGRNNSPLHF. The CDR3 nucleotides read TGTGCCAGCAGTTTAGGGGCAGGCCGGAATAATTCACCCCTCCACTTT.

The chain combines TRBV20-1 with TRBJ1-4; no definite D call. CDR1 and CDR2 (germline): DFQATT, SNEGSKA (reference sequence). The CDR3 extends over 11 amino acids. Trimming pared 5 bases from V and 4 bases from J, leaving 5 bases between. The CDR3 here is CSAPRNEKLFF. CDR3 DNA: TGCAGTGCTCCCCGTAATGAAAAACTGTTTTTT.

The rearrangement joins TRBV5-1 to TRBJ2-7, with 8 bases identical to TRBD2. Trimming at V came to 4 bases and at J to 3 bases, leaving 9 bases not matched to a gene. The CDR3 has 15 residues. CDR1 and CDR2 (germline): SGHRS, YFSETQ. CDR3: CASSIGGGPFYEQYF. DNA for the CDR3: TGCGCCAGCAGCATTGGCGGGGGGCCATTCTACGAGCAGTACTTC.

The J gene is TRBJ2-1, the V gene TRBV4-2; 13 positions match TRBD2. The CDR3 is 18 amino acids. Germline loops: CDR1 LGHNA, CDR2 YNFKEQ. V was clipped by 4 bases and J by 7 bases; unmatched bases: 13. The CDR3 DNA reads as TGTGCCAGCAGCCCGACTAGCGGGGGGCCCTCTGCCCCAAATGAGCAGTTCTTC. Translating gives CASSPTSGGPSAPNEQFF.

This clonotype was seen a handful of times. In DNA, the CDR3 is TGTGCCATCAGTGAGTTGAGTTGGCAGCCCCAGCATTTT. Its translation: CAISELSWQPQHF. The genes are TRBV10-3 and TRBJ1-5, with unresolved D. The CDR3 loop spans 13 amino acids. Trimming stripped 1 base from V and 7 bases from J, with 8 bases between. Germline CDR1 is ENHRY and CDR2 is SYGVKD.

This clonotype appeared a few times. J is TRBJ2-1 and V is TRBV6-4, with a weak D call TRBD2 (5 bases). Germline loops: CDR1 MRHNA, CDR2 SNTAGT. The CDR3 contains 13 residues. The V end was cut by 5 bases, the J end by 10 bases, with 15 bases between. The CDR3 protein is CASSRGPSREQFF. As DNA, the CDR3 is TGTGCCAGCAGTCGAGGGCCTTCCAGAGAGCAGTTCTTC.

Only a few counts were recorded for this clonotype. V gene TRBV6-1 combines with J gene TRBJ1-5; D is possibly TRBD1 (6 bases). Trimming shortened V by 6 bases and J by 4 bases, and 13 bases separated the two germline ends. The CDR3 is made up of 14 amino acids. CDR1 MNHNS and CDR2 SASEGT come from the germline V gene. The CDR3 nucleotides read TGTGCCAGCAGGGCCAGGGGTTTAAATCAGCCCCAGCATTTT. This sequence encodes CASRARGLNQPQHF.